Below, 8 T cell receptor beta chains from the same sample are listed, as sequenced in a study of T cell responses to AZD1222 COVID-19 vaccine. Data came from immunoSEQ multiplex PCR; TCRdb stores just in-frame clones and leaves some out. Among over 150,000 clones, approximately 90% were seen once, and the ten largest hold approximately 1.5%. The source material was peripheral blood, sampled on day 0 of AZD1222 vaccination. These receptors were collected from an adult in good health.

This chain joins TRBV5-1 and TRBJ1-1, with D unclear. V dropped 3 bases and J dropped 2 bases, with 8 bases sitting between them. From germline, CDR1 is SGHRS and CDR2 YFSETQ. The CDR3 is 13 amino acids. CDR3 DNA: TGCGCCAGCAGCTCCCAAGCAAACACTGAAGCTTTCTTT. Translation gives CASSSQANTEAFF.

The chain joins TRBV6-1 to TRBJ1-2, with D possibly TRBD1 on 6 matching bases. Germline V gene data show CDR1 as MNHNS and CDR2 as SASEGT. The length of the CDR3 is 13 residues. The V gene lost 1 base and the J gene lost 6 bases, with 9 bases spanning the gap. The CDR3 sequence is CASSEESGDGYTF. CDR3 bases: TGTGCCAGCAGTGAAGAGTCAGGGGATGGCTACACCTTC.

This CDR3 reads CASSYPTVRGSYEQYF. CDR3 bases: TGTGCCAGCAGTTACCCGACGGTTAGGGGGTCCTACGAGCAGTACTTC. The chain carries TRBV6-2 or TRBV6-3 and TRBJ2-7; perhaps TRBD1 as D (6 bases). The CDR3 consists of 16 residues. The germline V gene encodes CDR1 MNHEY and CDR2 SVGEGT. The V end was cut by 2 bases, the J end by 1 base, with 15 bases between.

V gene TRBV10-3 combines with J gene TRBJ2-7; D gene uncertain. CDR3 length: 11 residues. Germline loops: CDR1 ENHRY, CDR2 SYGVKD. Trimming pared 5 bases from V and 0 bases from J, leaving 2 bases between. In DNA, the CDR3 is TGTGCCATCAGTCCCTCCTACGAGCAGTACTTC. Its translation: CAISPSYEQYF.

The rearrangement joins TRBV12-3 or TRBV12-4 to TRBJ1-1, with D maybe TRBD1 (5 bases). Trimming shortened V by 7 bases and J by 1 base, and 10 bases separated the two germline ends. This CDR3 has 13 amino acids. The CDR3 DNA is TGTGCCAGCACCCTCAGGGAGAACACTGAAGCTTTCTTT. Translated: CASTLRENTEAFF.

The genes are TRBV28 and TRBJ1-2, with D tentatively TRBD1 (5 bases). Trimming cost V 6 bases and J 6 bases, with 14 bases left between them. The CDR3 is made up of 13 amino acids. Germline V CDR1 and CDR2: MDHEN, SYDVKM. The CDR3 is CASSVGVVHGYTF. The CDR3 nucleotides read TGTGCCAGCAGCGTAGGGGTGGTCCATGGCTACACCTTC.

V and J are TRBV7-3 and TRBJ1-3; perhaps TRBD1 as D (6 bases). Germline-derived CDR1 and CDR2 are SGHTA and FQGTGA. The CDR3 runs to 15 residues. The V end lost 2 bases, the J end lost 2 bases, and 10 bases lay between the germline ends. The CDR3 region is CASSLAGAAGNTIYF. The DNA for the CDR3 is TGTGCCAGCAGCTTAGCGGGGGCCGCTGGAAACACCATATATTTT.

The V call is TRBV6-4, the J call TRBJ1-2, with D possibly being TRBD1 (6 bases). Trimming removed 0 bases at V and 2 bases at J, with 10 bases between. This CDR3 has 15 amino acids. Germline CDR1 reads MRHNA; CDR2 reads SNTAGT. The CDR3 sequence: CASSDSNQGNYGYTF. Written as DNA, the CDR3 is TGTGCCAGCAGTGACTCGAATCAGGGGAACTATGGCTACACCTTC.